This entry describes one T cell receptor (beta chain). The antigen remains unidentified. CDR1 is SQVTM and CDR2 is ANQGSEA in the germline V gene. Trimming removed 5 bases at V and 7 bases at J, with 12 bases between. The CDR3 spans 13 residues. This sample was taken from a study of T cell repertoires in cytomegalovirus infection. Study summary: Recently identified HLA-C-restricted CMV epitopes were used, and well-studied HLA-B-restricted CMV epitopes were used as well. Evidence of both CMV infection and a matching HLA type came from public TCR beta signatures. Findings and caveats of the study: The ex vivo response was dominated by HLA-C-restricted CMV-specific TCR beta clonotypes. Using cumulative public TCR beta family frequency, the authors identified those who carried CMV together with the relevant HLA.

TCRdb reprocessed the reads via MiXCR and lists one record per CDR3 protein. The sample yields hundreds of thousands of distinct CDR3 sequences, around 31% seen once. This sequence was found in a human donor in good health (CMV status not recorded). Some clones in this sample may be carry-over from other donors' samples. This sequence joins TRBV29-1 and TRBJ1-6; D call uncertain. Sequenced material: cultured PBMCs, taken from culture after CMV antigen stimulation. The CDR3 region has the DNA TGCAGCGTTTCCGCGGGAGCAAATTCACCCCTCCACTTT. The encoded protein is CSVSAGANSPLHF.